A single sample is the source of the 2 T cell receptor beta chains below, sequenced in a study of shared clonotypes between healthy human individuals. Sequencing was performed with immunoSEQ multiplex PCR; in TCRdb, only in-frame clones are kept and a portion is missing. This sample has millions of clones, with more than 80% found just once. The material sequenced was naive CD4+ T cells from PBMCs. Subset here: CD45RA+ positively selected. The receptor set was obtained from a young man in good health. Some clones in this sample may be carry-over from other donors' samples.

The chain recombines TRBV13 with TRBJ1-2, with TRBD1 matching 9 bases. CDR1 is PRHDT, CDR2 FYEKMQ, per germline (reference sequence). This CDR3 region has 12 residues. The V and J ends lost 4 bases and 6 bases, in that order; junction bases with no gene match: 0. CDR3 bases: TGTGCCAGCAGCTGGACAGGGGATGGCTACACCTTC. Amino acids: CASSWTGDGYTF.

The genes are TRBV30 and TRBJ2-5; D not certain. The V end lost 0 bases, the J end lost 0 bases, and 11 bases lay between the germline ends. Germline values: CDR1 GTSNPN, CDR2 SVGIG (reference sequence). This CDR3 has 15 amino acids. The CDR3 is CAWSVGQQYQETQYF. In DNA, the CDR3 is TGTGCCTGGAGTGTAGGCCAGCAATACCAAGAGACCCAGTACTTC.